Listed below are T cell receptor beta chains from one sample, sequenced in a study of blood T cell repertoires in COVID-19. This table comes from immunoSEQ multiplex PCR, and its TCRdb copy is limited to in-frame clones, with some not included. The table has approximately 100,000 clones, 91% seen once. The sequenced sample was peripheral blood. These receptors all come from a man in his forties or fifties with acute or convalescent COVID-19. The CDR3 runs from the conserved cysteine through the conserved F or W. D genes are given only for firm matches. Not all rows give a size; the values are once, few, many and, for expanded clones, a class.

CASSSQGENYGYTF,TGTGCCAGCAGCTCACAGGGGGAGAACTATGGCTACACCTTC,TRBD1,.,TRBV5-6,TRBJ1-2
CASRFVQGGEGYTF,TGTGCCAGCAGATTCGTCCAGGGGGGAGAGGGCTACACCTTC,TRBD1,.,TRBV7-9,TRBJ1-2
CASMRGPNNQPQHF,TGCGCCAGCATGAGGGGGCCGAACAATCAGCCCCAGCATTTT,TRBD1,.,TRBV10-2,TRBJ1-5
CASSMYGTPAYEQYF,TGTGCCAGTAGTATGTACGGGACTCCAGCATACGAGCAGTACTTC,.,few,TRBV19,TRBJ2-7
CASSPYDRVGAEAFF,TGTGCCAGTAGTCCCTACGACAGGGTAGGGGCTGAAGCTTTCTTT,TRBD1,.,TRBV19,TRBJ1-1
CATSSGTVYGYTF,TGTGCCACCTCCTCCGGGACAGTCTATGGCTACACCTTC,TRBD1,.,TRBV6-6,TRBJ1-2
CASSAGTSGGQNEQFF,TGTGCCAGCTCAGCCGGGACTAGCGGGGGGCAGAATGAGCAGTTCTTC,TRBD2,.,TRBV18,TRBJ2-1
CASSLQGSGELFF,TGTGCCAGCAGCTTACAGGGGTCCGGGGAGCTGTTTTTT,.,.,TRBV7-6,TRBJ2-2
CASSPRTGRNTEAFF,TGCGCCAGCAGCCCTAGGACAGGGCGGAACACTGAAGCTTTCTTT,TRBD1,.,TRBV5-1,TRBJ1-1
CASSLRGLNYGYTF,TGTGCCAGCAGCTTGAGGGGACTCAACTATGGCTACACCTTC,.,.,TRBV5-6,TRBJ1-2
CASSSTTANYGYTF,TGCGCCAGCAGCTCGACGACAGCGAACTATGGCTACACCTTC,.,.,TRBV4-3,TRBJ1-2
CASSVRQDSYEQYF,TGTGCCAGCAGCGTAAGGCAGGACTCCTACGAGCAGTACTTC,.,.,TRBV9,TRBJ2-7
CASSLGQGKEKLFF,TGCGCCAGCAGCCTAGGACAGGGAAAGGAAAAACTGTTTTTT,TRBD1,.,TRBV5-1,TRBJ1-4
CASSSDRTGREKLFF,TGTGCCAGCAGCTCCGACCGGACAGGGAGAGAAAAACTGTTTTTT,TRBD1,.,TRBV7-2,TRBJ1-4
CASSYNGGGRETQYF,TGTGCCAGCAGTTACAACGGGGGGGGGCGCGAGACCCAGTACTTC,TRBD2,.,TRBV6-5,TRBJ2-5
CASSVRNQPQHF,TGTGCCAGCAGTGTCAGGAACCAGCCCCAGCATTTT,.,.,TRBV2,TRBJ1-5
CASSGRGAQLGSPLHF,TGTGCCAGCAGTGGCCGGGGAGCCCAACTTGGGTCACCCCTCCACTTT,.,.,TRBV6-1,TRBJ1-6
CASSVGQGMNSPLHF,TGTGCCAGCAGCGTAGGACAGGGGATGAATTCACCCCTCCACTTT,TRBD1,.,TRBV7-8,TRBJ1-6
CASSAGQRIEQYF,TGTGCCAGCAGCGCGGGACAGCGCATCGAGCAGTACTTC,.,.,TRBV7-2,TRBJ2-7
CASGGVMNTEAFF,TGTGCCAGCGGAGGAGTCATGAACACTGAAGCTTTCTTT,.,.,TRBV2,TRBJ1-1
CASSPGETEAFF,TGTGCCAGCAGTCCCGGGGAGACTGAAGCTTTCTTT,.,.,TRBV12-3/TRBV12-4,TRBJ1-1
CASSPLDRGTKAGYTF,TGTGCCAGCTCACCACTGGACAGGGGGACTAAGGCTGGCTACACCTTC,TRBD1,.,TRBV18,TRBJ1-2
CASSLEPLAGGFNEQFF,TGTGCCAGCAGCTTAGAACCATTAGCGGGGGGATTCAATGAGCAGTTCTTC,TRBD2,.,TRBV11-2,TRBJ2-1
CASSEGGGGAWETQYF,TGTGCCAGCAGTGAAGGAGGCGGGGGGGCCTGGGAGACCCAGTACTTC,TRBD2,.,TRBV2,TRBJ2-5
CASSIGTRLGEQFF,TGTGCCAGCAGTATCGGGACTAGGCTAGGTGAGCAGTTCTTC,TRBD2,.,TRBV6-5,TRBJ2-1